One sample yielded the 9 T cell receptor beta chains listed below, sequenced in a study of blood T cell repertoires in COVID-19. Sequenced by immunoSEQ multiplex PCR; TCRdb stores in-frame clones only, minus some. The sample contains roughly 130,000 clones, 65% to 90% of which appear only once. Specimen: PBMCs or T cells enriched from blood (not recorded which). These receptors all stem from a woman aged 45 to 65 who had recovered from COVID-19.

The genes are TRBV2 and TRBJ2-7, with TRBD1 matching over 8 bases. Germline assignment: CDR1 SNHLY and CDR2 FYNNEI. V shed 7 bases and J 5 bases; nucleotides not matched to a gene: 10. This CDR3 comprises 14 residues. The CDR3 sequence: CASTDRDRFHEQYF. Here the CDR3 DNA reads TGTGCCAGCACCGACCGGGACAGGTTCCACGAGCAGTACTTC.

The chain links TRBV7-9 to TRBJ1-5, with D perhaps matching TRBD1 (5 bases). Germline assignment: CDR1 SEHNR and CDR2 FQNEAQ (reference sequence). This CDR3 region has 16 residues. Trimming removed 4 bases at V and 4 bases at J, with 17 bases between. The CDR3 nucleotides read TGTGCCAGCAGCTCCTTCGAGGGACTCGTGAATCAGCCCCAGCATTTT. Its protein is CASSSFEGLVNQPQHF.

V gene TRBV4-3 combines with J gene TRBJ1-1, with a weak D call TRBD1 (6 bases). Germline CDR1 is LGHNA and CDR2 is YSLEER. The CDR3 sequence is 15 residues long. Deletions cut 0 bases from V and 1 base from J, with 9 bases between. CDR3 in amino acids: CASSQEYRANTEAFF. CDR3 nucleotides: TGCGCCAGCAGCCAAGAGTACAGGGCGAACACTGAAGCTTTCTTT.

The rearrangement uses TRBV7-6 and TRBJ2-3, with 7 positions matching TRBD1. Germline trimming cut 5 bases from V and 4 bases from J; bases unmatched to any gene: 9. Germline lookup yields CDR1 SGHVS and CDR2 FNYEAQ. The CDR3 has 15 amino acids. CDR3 protein: CASSLPRGRSDTQYF. For the CDR3, the DNA is TGTGCCAGCAGCCTCCCTAGGGGGCGATCAGATACGCAGTATTTT.

The chain employs TRBV10-3 and TRBJ2-1; tentative D call: TRBD2 (6 bases). The CDR3 is made up of 15 amino acids. Trimming removed 3 bases at V and 4 bases at J, with 13 bases between. CDR1 and CDR2 from the germline V gene are ENHRY and SYGVKD. Here the CDR3 reads CAISEREVIYNEQFF. DNA for the CDR3: TGTGCCATCAGTGAAAGGGAGGTCATATACAATGAGCAGTTCTTC.

This clone was seen a few times. This chain connects TRBV5-5 to TRBJ2-7, with 7 bases identical to TRBD2. The germline gives CDR1 SGHKS, CDR2 YYEKEE (reference sequence). The length of the CDR3 is 16 residues. With V trimmed by 4 bases and J by 5 bases, 15 bases remained unmatched. CDR3 protein: CASSPRPAPRGDEQYF. CDR3 bases: TGTGCCAGCAGCCCCAGACCCGCCCCCCGGGGGGACGAGCAGTACTTC.

This clone was seen more than once but under ten times. The chain uses TRBV6-1 and TRBJ2-7; D gene unclear. The CDR3 covers 11 residues. Germline CDR1 reads MNHNS; CDR2 reads SASEGT. Deletions cut 2 bases from V and 6 bases from J, with 5 bases between. In DNA, the CDR3 is TGTGCCAGCAGTGAATATGTCGAGCAGTACTTC. Residues: CASSEYVEQYF.

The chain employs TRBV5-4 and TRBJ2-3, with a possible D match to TRBD2 (5 bases). CDR1 SGHNT and CDR2 YYREEE come from the germline V gene (reference sequence). This CDR3 has 16 amino acids. Trimming took off 4 bases at V and 4 bases at J, with 19 bases between the two ends. The CDR3 reads CASSPAGGRPSDTQYF. For the CDR3, the DNA is TGTGCCAGCAGCCCGGCCGGAGGCCGACCTTCAGATACGCAGTATTTT.

This clone was seen once. This sequence joins TRBV5-1 and TRBJ2-7; 9 bases map to TRBD1. The germline V gene encodes CDR1 SGHRS and CDR2 YFSETQ. V was pared by 3 bases and J by 7 bases, with 14 bases of the junction left unmatched. The CDR3 length is 16 residues. The CDR3 nucleotides are TGCGCCAGCAGCTCTATCCCGGGACAGGGAGGGGAAGAGCAGTACTTC. It translates to CASSSIPGQGGEEQYF. Using reference TRBV5-1 and TRBJ2-7 for the parts outside the CDR3, the full variable domain is KAGVTQTPRYLIKTRGQQVTLSCSPISGHRSVSWYQQTPGQGLQFLFEYFSETQRNKGNFPGRFSGRQFSNSRSEMNVSTLELGDSALYLCASSSIPGQGGEEQYFGPGTRLTVT.